The rows below give T cell receptor beta chains drawn from one sample of a study of cytomegalovirus exposure and HLA in healthy donors. Produced via immunoSEQ multiplex PCR; TCRdb's table is partial and in-frame only. Of around 270,000 clones listed, about four fifths are singletons. Sequences were obtained from PBMCs. Every receptor here comes from a girl aged 2 to 10 in good health and CMV-seronegative. Each CDR3 is given without its conserved first and last residue. The size field is filled for only some rows; it gives once, few, many or a size class.

j_call | clone_size | v_call | cdr3_aa
TRBJ1-2 | NA | TRBV2 | ASSDGTGQGNYGYT
TRBJ2-1 | NA | TRBV11-3 | ASSPSKRDEQF
TRBJ2-7 | few | TRBV4-1 | ASSQNYYEQY
TRBJ2-7 | NA | TRBV19 | ASSYRDSSYEQY
TRBJ2-7 | few | TRBV28 | ASSFPHGTGFPYEQY
TRBJ2-7 | NA | TRBV5-6 | ASSGSGSSFSYEQY
TRBJ2-6 | NA | TRBV11-2 | ASSSGTVSGANVLT
TRBJ1-1 | NA | TRBV4-1 | ASSPTGLWNTEAF
TRBJ1-6 | NA | TRBV18 | ASSPLQGAWSPLH
TRBJ1-1 | NA | TRBV7-9 | ASSLSPPNTEAF
TRBJ2-1 | NA | TRBV7-8 | ASSLAGSGADNEQF
TRBJ2-1 | once | TRBV7-7 | ASSFREQF
TRBJ1-1 | few | TRBV7-3 | ASSPRQGTGEAF
TRBJ2-5 | few | TRBV7-6 | ASSLGTSGSYGTQY
TRBJ2-6 | once | TRBV5-1 | ASSFTGSNVLT
TRBJ2-1 | NA | TRBV5-5 | ASPEAPFSNEQF
TRBJ2-2 | NA | TRBV7-2 | ASSVSGGALAGELF
TRBJ2-7 | NA | TRBV27 | ASSLRGHQTSYEQY
TRBJ2-1 | NA | TRBV5-1 | ASRNSILRLAGTYNEQF
TRBJ2-1 | NA | TRBV6-5 | ASSRQGSSYNEQF
TRBJ1-6 | NA | TRBV28 | ASSFQGSSYNSPLH
TRBJ1-6 | NA | TRBV6-5 | ASSRQGALGSPLH
TRBJ2-1 | NA | TRBV27 | ASSLAGRQDEQF
TRBJ1-3 | NA | TRBV21-1 | ARPPDTIY
TRBJ1-1 | NA | TRBV12-5 | ASRTGGNTEAF
TRBJ2-7 | NA | TRBV7-8 | ASSLEFSGLAESYEQY
TRBJ2-7 | NA | TRBV12-5 | ASVPHVHGRFNYEQY
TRBJ2-7 | NA | TRBV4-1 | ASSQSTGDYEQY
NA | few | TRBV30 | AWDPGTGAEQY
TRBJ2-1 | NA | TRBV11-3 | ASSLDPGGGPFIDEQF